The T cell receptor (beta chain) described here comes from a study of blood T cell repertoires in COVID-19. Study-wide background: T cells, B-cell-depleted T cells, or PBMCs supplied cDNA or gDNA.

The J segment lost 1 base and the V segment lost 5 bases, leaving 3 bases of the junction unmatched. The CDR3 has 14 amino acids. CDR1 is MNHEY and CDR2 is SVGEGT in the germline V gene. As processed by the authors: Reference gene primer amplification gave nucleated cell count estimates. Clones were read by immunoSEQ multiplex PCR, and TCRdb kept only the in-frame ones, dropping some. Clone size and V and J calls were adopted from that table, with D and trimming inferred from the DNA. The sample records roughly 230,000 clones, approximately 83% being singletons. Across 20 to 25 US areas, participants ranged in age from 18 to 89 years.

Sequenced sample: PBMCs or T cells enriched from blood (not recorded which). V usage is TRBV6-2 or TRBV6-3 and J usage is TRBJ2-3, with TRBD2 matching over 7 bases. This receptor was identified in a man aged 50 or older who had recovered from COVID-19. The CDR3 DNA reads TGTGCCAGCAGTGGTACTAGCGGCACAGATACGCAGTATTTT. Translating gives CASSGTSGTDTQYF.